Described below is a single T cell receptor beta chain sequence and its context. The data stem from a study of shared T cell receptors in the human thymus. The protocol was immunoSEQ multiplex PCR, while the TCRdb copy is restricted to in-frame clones and leaves out a portion. Of over 450,000 clones in the sample, approximately 80% were seen once. The CDR3 length is 15 residues. The V gene lost 5 bases and the J gene lost 0 bases, with 14 bases spanning the gap. The germline gives CDR1 WSHSY, CDR2 SAAADI. The sample also formed part of further work on human thymus T cells.

Sequences were obtained from thymocytes. The clonotype was recovered from a boy in the first two years of life with a congenital heart defect. The chain links TRBV10-2 to TRBJ2-7; D is undetermined. This chain's CDR3 is CASSMGDRLSYEQYF. CDR3 nucleotides: TGCGCCAGCAGTATGGGCGACCGTCTCTCCTACGAGCAGTACTTC.